This T cell receptor beta chain is drawn from a study of Graves' ophthalmopathy and Graves' hyperthyroidism. General observations from the study: Most expanded clonotypes in thyroid above 0.001 frequency also showed up in blood.

Amplifying from RNA transcripts, the study obtained TCR beta CDR3 regions. An opening RT-PCR round employed HTBI primers and preceded a second-round multiplex PCR. MiXCR was run by TCRdb on the multiplex PCR reads, yielding one entry per CDR3 protein. The repertoire holds 150,000 to 200,000 distinct CDR3 sequences, with more than 30% as singletons. This clonotype was recorded at least ten times. Its antigen remains unknown. V lost 6 bases, J lost 7 bases, and 5 bases stayed unmatched. This CDR3 contains 12 residues. Germline CDR1 and CDR2: MNHEY and SMNVEV (reference sequence). The source of this sequence is a woman aged 40 to 50 with Graves' ophthalmopathy. The chain has TRBV27 and TRBJ2-5; 7 nucleotides agree with TRBD2. Sample: peripheral blood. This CDR3 reads CASRKGGGTQYF. The CDR3 coding sequence is TGTGCCAGCAGAAAAGGCGGGGGGACCCAGTACTTC.